The 9 T cell receptor beta chains below all came from one sample that was sequenced in a study of control samples from healthy donors and cancer patients. Produced via immunoSEQ multiplex PCR; TCRdb's table is partial and in-frame only. The data hold roughly 26,000 clones, with about 81% observed a single time. The sample comprised PBMCs. The receptors stem from a man aged 55 to 70 with colorectal cancer.

For the CDR3, the DNA is TGCGCCAGCAGCCCCGGGAAAGGCAGGGGTACCTATGGCTACACCTTC. Its protein is CASSPGKGRGTYGYTF. The genes are TRBV4-1 and TRBJ1-2, with D perhaps TRBD1 (6 bases). Trimming left V 4 bases short and J 4 bases short, with 19 bases between. There are 16 residues in the CDR3. Germline V gene data show CDR1 as MGHRA and CDR2 as YSYEKL.

The chain has TRBV10-3 and TRBJ1-5, with unresolved D. Germline V CDR1 and CDR2: ENHRY, SYGVKD. The CDR3 runs to 12 residues. V was clipped by 0 bases and J by 7 bases, with 4 bases between them. The CDR3, as DNA: TGTGCCATCAGTGAGTCAGGGCAGCCCCAGCATTTT. Its translation is CAISESGQPQHF.

This rearrangement joins TRBV30 to TRBJ1-5; D is unresolved. The CDR3 is 13 amino acids. Trimming cost V 2 bases and J 5 bases, with 10 bases left between them. The germline CDR1 and CDR2 sequences are GTSNPN and SVGIG (reference sequence). The CDR3 protein is CAWSKGLHQPQHF. CDR3 sequence (DNA): TGTGCCTGGAGTAAAGGACTACATCAGCCCCAGCATTTT.

The rearrangement uses TRBV12-3 or TRBV12-4 and TRBJ2-2; D might be TRBD1 (5 bases). V shed 1 base and J shed 7 bases, with 7 bases lying between them. This CDR3 region has 13 residues. This CDR3 reads CASSLVGVGELFF. The CDR3 DNA is TGTGCCAGCAGTTTAGTAGGGGTCGGGGAGCTGTTTTTT.

The genes are TRBV12-5 and TRBJ2-2; no definite D call. Trimming stripped 6 bases from V and 1 base from J, with 12 bases between. This CDR3 is built from 15 residues. Germline-derived CDR1 and CDR2 are LGHNT and FRNRAP. DNA of the CDR3: TGTGCTAGTGGCTCCCGTTTGCAGAACACCGGGGAGCTGTTTTTT. Translation gives CASGSRLQNTGELFF.

The rearrangement joins TRBV6-2 or TRBV6-3 to TRBJ2-3; either TRBD1 or TRBD2 may supply D (5 bases each). CDR1 and CDR2 from the germline V gene are MNHEY and SVGEGT. V was clipped by 5 bases and J by 2 bases, with 11 bases between them. The CDR3 runs 14 residues. The CDR3 sequence is CASSHRGVTDTQYF. DNA for the CDR3: TGTGCCAGCAGTCACCGGGGCGTCACAGATACGCAGTATTTT.

V usage is TRBV20-1 and J usage is TRBJ1-1; 8 bases fit TRBD1. The CDR3 sequence is 11 residues long. Germline V gives CDR1 DFQATT, CDR2 SNEGSKA (reference sequence). Trimming cost V 5 bases and J 7 bases; bases outside gene matches: 3. The CDR3 bases are TGCAGTGCTGCAGGGGGCCTTGAAGCTTTCTTT. Residues: CSAAGGLEAFF.

This clone was recorded a few times. The CDR3 loop is CASSGTMNTEAFF. CDR3 DNA sequence: TGTGCCAGCTCAGGCACCATGAACACTGAAGCTTTCTTT. The genes are TRBV18 and TRBJ1-1; unclear D gene. CDR1 is KGHSH, CDR2 LQKENI, per germline. This CDR3 is 13 amino acids long. The V end lost 5 bases, the J end lost 0 bases, and 7 bases lay between the germline ends.

This clone was counted once. The CDR3 protein is CASSPSWGPLLTDTQYF. Written as DNA, the CDR3 is TGTGCCAGCAGCCCTAGTTGGGGACCCCTACTCACAGATACGCAGTATTTT. The chain uses TRBV6-2 or TRBV6-3 and TRBJ2-3; either TRBD1 or TRBD2 may supply D (5 bases each). The CDR3 is made up of 17 amino acids. Germline V lookup: CDR1 MNHEY, CDR2 SVGEGT. V lost 6 bases to trimming and J lost 2 bases, with 21 bases between them.